This TCR beta chain was sequenced for a study of cytomegalovirus exposure and HLA in healthy donors. For the study at large: Of a few hundred genotyped donors, roughly 81% clustered with self-reported Caucasian donors. Study outcomes and limitations: Reported results showed that the classifier diagnosed cytomegalovirus status with high specificity and sensitivity. A later analysis, which compared TCR beta chains of equal frequency, found the HLA-associated ones more clonally expanded. The study put under 200 TCR beta chains on its list as cytomegalovirus-associated.

With regard to this clone: Its antigen remains unidentified.

Primers for the PCR totalled 60 Vbeta and 13 Jbeta. Sequenced by immunoSEQ multiplex PCR; TCRdb stores in-frame clones only, minus some. The table lists 120,000 or so clones, around 78% of them singletons. This receptor was obtained from a woman aged 40-49 years in good health and CMV-seronegative. Sequencing was carried out using PBMCs.

The CDR3 region has the DNA TGTGCCAGCAGCTTAGGAGAGACTAGCAGGGATACGCAGTATTTT. The encoded protein is CASSLGETSRDTQYF. The chain couples TRBV7-9 to TRBJ2-3, with TRBD2 identical over 7 bases. Trimming took 1 base from V and 6 from J; bases not matched to a gene: 7. From germline, CDR1 is SEHNR and CDR2 FQNEAQ (reference sequence). The CDR3 runs 15 residues.